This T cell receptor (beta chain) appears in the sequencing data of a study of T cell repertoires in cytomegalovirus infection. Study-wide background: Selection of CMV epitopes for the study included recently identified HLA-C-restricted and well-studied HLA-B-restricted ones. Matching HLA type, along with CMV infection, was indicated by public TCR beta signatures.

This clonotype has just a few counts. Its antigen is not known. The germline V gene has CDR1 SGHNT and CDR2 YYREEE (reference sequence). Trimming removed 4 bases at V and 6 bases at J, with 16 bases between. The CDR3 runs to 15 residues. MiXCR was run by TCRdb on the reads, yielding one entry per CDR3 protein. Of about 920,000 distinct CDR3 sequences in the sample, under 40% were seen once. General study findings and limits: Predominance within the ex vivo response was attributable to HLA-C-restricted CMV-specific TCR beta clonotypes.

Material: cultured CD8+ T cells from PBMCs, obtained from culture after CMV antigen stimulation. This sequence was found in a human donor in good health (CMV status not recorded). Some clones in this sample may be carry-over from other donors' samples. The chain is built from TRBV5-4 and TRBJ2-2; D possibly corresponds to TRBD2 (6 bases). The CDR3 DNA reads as TGTGCCAGCAGCGAGGAGAGGGCGGGGCCCGGGGAGCTGTTTTTT. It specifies CASSEERAGPGELFF.